These 27 T cell receptor beta chains share one sample of origin, sequenced in a study of beta chain features in type 1 diabetes. All of the isolated RNA was reverse transcribed, so expressed TCRB transcripts were sequenced. Clones were read by immunoSEQ multiplex PCR, and TCRdb kept only the in-frame ones, dropping some. The sample records under 950,000 clones, 15% to 20% being singletons. Sequenced sample: naive CD4+ T cells from blood. The receptors originated from a woman younger than 35 in good health.

V usage is TRBV28 and J usage is TRBJ1-1; D possibly corresponds to TRBD1 (5 bases). The germline gives CDR1 MDHEN, CDR2 SYDVKM. The CDR3 runs to 13 residues. Trimming left V 6 bases short and J 6 bases short, with 14 bases between. CDR3 protein: CASRMPGLPEAFF. DNA for the CDR3: TGTGCCAGCAGAATGCCGGGACTGCCTGAAGCTTTCTTT.

The gene calls are TRBV29-1 and TRBJ1-2, with 8 bases that match TRBD1. Germline CDR1 is SQVTM and CDR2 is ANQGSEA. V lost 7 bases and J lost 8; bases outside the gene matches: 0. This CDR3 spans 9 amino acids. The chain's CDR3 is CSAGGGYTF. The CDR3 region has the DNA TGCAGCGCAGGGGGCGGCTACACCTTC.

With regard to this clone: One junction end disagrees with the germline gene, perhaps due to a read error. This sequence joins TRBV7-7 and TRBJ2-5, with 13 bases that match TRBD2. Germline V CDR1 and CDR2: SSHAT, FNYEAQ (reference sequence). CDR3 length equals 17 residues. The CDR3 is CASSLGLAGPFQETQYF. CDR3 sequence (DNA): TGTGCTAGCAGCTTGGGACTAGCGGGGCCCTTCCAAGAGACCCAGTACTTC. Combining the CDR3 with reference TRBV7-7 and TRBJ2-5 gives the whole variable domain GAGVSQSPRYKVTKRGQDVTLRCDPISSHATLYWYQQALGQGPEFLTYFNYEAQPDKSGLPSDRFSAERPEGSISTLTIQRTEQRDSAMYRCASSLGLAGPFQETQYFGPGTRLLVL.

This chain links TRBV18 with TRBJ2-3; TRBD2 matches 7 bases. Germline V gives CDR1 KGHSH, CDR2 LQKENI. This CDR3 comprises 17 residues. J gave up 3 bases and V 2 bases, and 11 bases lay outside the gene matches. CDR3: CASSPALAALGTDTQYF. DNA of the CDR3: TGTGCCAGCTCACCAGCGCTAGCGGCCTTAGGGACAGATACGCAGTATTTT. The full variable domain, completed using reference TRBV18 and TRBJ2-3, is NAGVMQNPRHLVRRRGQEARLRCSPMKGHSHVYWYRQLPEEGLKFMVYLQKENIIDESGMPKERFSAEFPKEGPSILRIQQVVRGDSAAYFCASSPALAALGTDTQYFGPGTRLTVL.

This clone was observed a handful of times. The chain carries TRBV4-2 and TRBJ2-5, with D unclear. The CDR3 covers 15 residues. Per germline, CDR1 LGHNA and CDR2 YNFKEQ. The ends were cut back, 0 bases at V and 4 bases at J, with 12 bases in the middle. CDR3 coding DNA: TGTGCCAGCAGCCAAGACTACGGCAACCCAGAGACCCAGTACTTC. It yields the protein CASSQDYGNPETQYF.

This clone has more than one count but fewer than ten. This chain joins TRBV2 and TRBJ2-3; TRBD1 matches at 11 bases. V lost 6 bases, J lost 1 base, and 3 bases stayed unmatched. Germline V gene data show CDR1 as SNHLY and CDR2 as FYNNEI. The CDR3 sequence is 15 residues long. The CDR3 region has the DNA TGTGCCAGCAGCGGACAGGGGGCGGGCACAGATACGCAGTATTTT. Protein product: CASSGQGAGTDTQYF.

This rearrangement joins TRBV11-2 to TRBJ2-1; 10 bases fit TRBD2. Germline CDR1 and CDR2: SGHAT and FQNNGV. V shed 5 bases, J shed 16 bases, and the junction held 11 bases outside the gene matches. The CDR3 contains 13 residues. The CDR3, as DNA: TGTGCCAGCAGCCCCTTCGGACTAGCGGTTGGTTTCTTC. Encoded protein: CASSPFGLAVGFF.

This clone occurred a few times. The rearrangement uses TRBV28 and TRBJ2-1; 8 positions match TRBD2. CDR1 MDHEN and CDR2 SYDVKM come from the germline V gene. J gave up 0 bases and V 5 bases, and 6 bases lay outside the gene matches. The CDR3 totals 16 residues. DNA of the CDR3: TGTGCCAGCAGTACACAGCGGGGGAGCTCCTACAATGAGCAGTTCTTC. Translating it yields CASSTQRGSSYNEQFF. Together with reference TRBV28 and TRBJ2-1, the CDR3 gives the full variable domain: DVKVTQSSRYLVKRTGEKVFLECVQDMDHENMFWYRQDPGLGLRLIYFSYDVKMKEKGDIPEGYSVSREKKERFSLILESASTNQTSMYLCASSTQRGSSYNEQFFGPGTRLTVL.

Only a few counts were recorded for this clone. V is TRBV2 and J is TRBJ2-2; 9 nucleotides align to TRBD2. This CDR3 has 14 residues. CDR1 is SNHLY and CDR2 is FYNNEI in the germline V gene. The V gene end was trimmed by 6 bases and the J gene end by 5 bases; junction bases not matched to a gene: 4. The CDR3 sequence is CASSGGLATGELFF. The CDR3 DNA sequence: TGTGCCAGCAGCGGAGGACTAGCGACCGGGGAGCTGTTTTTT.

This clone was observed a few times. This rearrangement joins TRBV5-1 to TRBJ2-5; the match to TRBD2 covers 8 bases. In germline, CDR1 is SGHRS, CDR2 YFSETQ. V was pared by 0 bases and J by 4 bases, with 8 bases of the junction left unmatched. The CDR3 runs 16 residues. The CDR3 loop reads CASSLAASGSGETQYF. Here the CDR3 DNA reads TGCGCCAGCAGCTTGGCCGCTAGCGGGTCGGGAGAGACCCAGTACTTC.

This clone was detected only a few times. The rearrangement joins TRBV27 to TRBJ2-7; 7 bases are shared with TRBD2. CDR3 size: 16 residues. Trimming removed 5 bases from V and 6 bases from J; junction bases left unmatched: 16. Germline V gene data show CDR1 as MNHEY and CDR2 as SMNVEV (reference sequence). The CDR3 nucleotides are TGTGCCAGCAGTCTTCACTCCTCGCGGGAGTACGGCGAGCAGTACTTC. Amino acids: CASSLHSSREYGEQYF.

The chain carries TRBV6-5 and TRBJ1-1, with TRBD1 as a possible D gene (5 bases). Germline V gene sequence: CDR1 MNHEY, CDR2 SVGAGI. The V end lost 2 bases, the J end lost 7 bases, and 8 bases lay between the germline ends. The CDR3 is 12 residues long. CDR3 nucleotides: TGTGCCAGCAGTTACACGGGGGGTGAAGCTTTCTTT. Protein product: CASSYTGGEAFF.

The CDR3 sequence is CASSLGELAKNIQYF. CDR3 sequence (DNA): TGCGCCAGCAGCTTGGGGGAACTAGCCAAAAACATTCAGTACTTC. V and J are TRBV5-1 and TRBJ2-4; the D is unclear. Germline CDR1 and CDR2: SGHRS and YFSETQ. CDR3 length: 15 amino acids. V lost 0 bases, J lost 0 bases, and 7 bases lay in between. Combining the CDR3 with reference TRBV5-1 and TRBJ2-4 gives the whole variable domain KAGVTQTPRYLIKTRGQQVTLSCSPISGHRSVSWYQQTPGQGLQFLFEYFSETQRNKGNFPGRFSGRQFSNSRSEMNVSTLELGDSALYLCASSLGELAKNIQYFGAGTRLSVL.

This clone was counted between two and nine times. The sample holds other DNA sequences that translate to the same CDR3. The V and J genes are TRBV6-1 and TRBJ2-5; D not certain. This CDR3 is 12 amino acids long. Trimming stripped 2 bases from V and 4 bases from J, with 5 bases between. Germline V gene data show CDR1 as MNHNS and CDR2 as SASEGT. The DNA of the CDR3 is TGTGCCAGCAGTGAATCCGGAGAGACCCAGTACTTC. Its translation: CASSESGETQYF.

This clone has just a few counts. In the same sample, other DNA sequences code for this CDR3. The chain carries TRBV28 and TRBJ2-7, with D uncertain. V shed 8 bases and J shed 1 base, with 9 bases lying between them. Germline loops: CDR1 MDHEN, CDR2 SYDVKM. The CDR3 covers 12 residues. CDR3 nucleotides: TGTGCCAGCTCTCAGAGGTCCTACGAGCAGTACTTC. The encoded protein is CASSQRSYEQYF.

A few counts support this clone. The chain joins TRBV5-1 to TRBJ2-7, with 12 nucleotides matching TRBD1. CDR1 SGHRS and CDR2 YFSETQ come from the germline V gene. The length of the CDR3 is 17 residues. V gave up 4 bases and J gave up 1 base; unmatched junction bases: 9. The CDR3 loop reads CASSKPGTGGASYEQYF. In nucleotides, the CDR3 is TGCGCCAGCAGCAAACCCGGGACAGGGGGCGCATCCTACGAGCAGTACTTC.

The chain uses TRBV15 and TRBJ2-2, with no clear D. Germline lookup yields CDR1 LNHNV and CDR2 YYDKDF (reference sequence). The CDR3 loop spans 20 amino acids. Trimming cost V 1 base and J 5 bases, with 26 bases left between them. This CDR3 reads CATSRVHGAGQGPSTGELFF. The CDR3, as DNA: TGTGCCACCAGCAGAGTCCATGGAGCCGGCCAAGGCCCTTCGACCGGGGAGCTGTTTTTT.

The rearrangement uses TRBV7-9 and TRBJ2-3; D may be TRBD1 (6 bases). The CDR3 spans 15 residues. The germline V gene encodes CDR1 SEHNR and CDR2 FQNEAQ (reference sequence). The V gene lost 5 bases and the J gene lost 0 bases, with 12 bases spanning the gap. The CDR3 reads CASSIQGRSTDTQYF. In nucleotides, the CDR3 is TGTGCCAGCAGCATTCAGGGGCGTAGCACAGATACGCAGTATTTT.

This clone was found a few times. V gene TRBV7-2 combines with J gene TRBJ2-2; the D is unclear. Trimming pared 0 bases from V and 3 bases from J, leaving 11 bases between. Germline assignment: CDR1 SGHTA and CDR2 FQGNSA. CDR3 size: 16 residues. The CDR3 loop is CASSLADPHDTGELFF. DNA of the CDR3: TGTGCCAGCAGCTTAGCTGACCCCCACGACACCGGGGAGCTGTTTTTT.

This clone was counted only a few times. The rearrangement uses TRBV2 and TRBJ1-5; D is unresolved. CDR1 is SNHLY and CDR2 is FYNNEI in the germline V gene. This CDR3 spans 14 amino acids. The V and J ends lost 4 bases and 3 bases respectively, with 10 bases between them. This CDR3 is CASSATAINQPQHF. In nucleotides, the CDR3 is TGTGCCAGCAGTGCGACGGCTATCAATCAGCCCCAGCATTTT.

This clone has just a few counts. The genes are TRBV2 and TRBJ1-2; a possible D gene is TRBD1 (6 bases). The CDR3 is made up of 14 amino acids. CDR1 is SNHLY, CDR2 FYNNEI, per germline. V was cut by 0 bases and J by 7 bases, with 12 bases left in between. The CDR3 bases are TGTGCCAGCAGTGAAGCCGGGGCAGGGGTTGGCTACACCTTC. This gives the protein CASSEAGAGVGYTF. Drawing the rest from reference TRBV2 and TRBJ1-2, the complete variable domain is EPEVTQTPSHQVTQMGQEVILRCVPISNHLYFYWYRQILGQKVEFLVSFYNNEISEKSEIFDDQFSVERPDGSNFTLKIRSTKLEDSAMYFCASSEAGAGVGYTFGSGTRLTVV.

A single count supports this clone. The chain uses TRBV19 and TRBJ2-2; 12 nucleotides line up with TRBD2. Per the germline V gene, CDR1 is LNHDA and CDR2 is SQIVND (reference sequence). CDR3 length equals 17 residues. Losses at the gene ends were 5 bases for V and 4 bases for J; bases not matched to a gene: 8. The CDR3 DNA reads TGTGCCAGTAGTCCGAGGACTAGCGGGAAGGGCACCGGGGAGCTGTTTTTT. Residues: CASSPRTSGKGTGELFF.

This clone showed up just a few times. The chain recombines TRBV6-1 with TRBJ1-2, with 8 bases matching TRBD1. The CDR3 loop spans 14 amino acids. V shed 7 bases, J shed 2 bases, and the junction held 6 bases outside the gene matches. Per the germline V gene, CDR1 is MNHNS and CDR2 is SASEGT. CDR3 sequence (DNA): TGTGCCAGCATCCGGGACAGGATGAACTATGGCTACACCTTC. Translating it yields CASIRDRMNYGYTF.

This clone was seen more than once but under ten times. This chain links TRBV2 with TRBJ1-2; D might be TRBD1 (5 bases). The CDR3 length is 14 residues. Germline V gene sequence: CDR1 SNHLY, CDR2 FYNNEI. V lost 2 bases and J 8 bases, leaving 15 bases between the germline ends. The CDR3 DNA reads TGTGCCAGCAGTGAATCGGGACCCCTTCTGGGCTACACCTTC. Translating gives CASSESGPLLGYTF.

The table lists this clone with a few counts. V usage is TRBV28 and J usage is TRBJ2-1; D call uncertain. The CDR3 sequence is 11 residues long. V was clipped by 6 bases and J by 9 bases, with 9 bases between them. Germline V gene sequence: CDR1 MDHEN, CDR2 SYDVKM. CDR3 nucleotide sequence: TGTGCCAGCAGCCGACGGGTTGAGCAGTTCTTC. Protein sequence: CASSRRVEQFF.

V gene TRBV7-2 combines with J gene TRBJ1-2; the match to TRBD1 covers 8 bases. Trimming cost V 1 base and J 7 bases; bases outside gene matches: 14. The CDR3 is 17 amino acids. CDR1 SGHTA and CDR2 FQGNSA come from the germline V gene. The CDR3 protein is CASSLVRGRTGRGGYTF. The CDR3 region has the DNA TGTGCCAGCAGCTTAGTCCGGGGACGGACAGGGAGGGGTGGCTACACCTTC.

This clone has a handful of counts. The genes are TRBV6-5 and TRBJ2-1; the D is unclear. The V gene lost 4 bases and the J gene lost 2 bases, with 6 bases spanning the gap. CDR3 length: 13 amino acids. Germline CDR1 and CDR2: MNHEY and SVGAGI. The CDR3 DNA sequence: TGTGCCAGCAGTTCACCGACCTACAATGAGCAGTTCTTC. This codes for CASSSPTYNEQFF.